This T cell receptor beta chain was identified in a study of response to subunit inactivated influenza vaccine. This clonotype occurred a few times. TCRdb reprocessed the RT-PCR reads via MiXCR and lists one record per CDR3 protein. Here the sample spans about 800,000 distinct CDR3 sequences, less than 25% being singletons. Germline CDR1 and CDR2: SGHTS and YDEGEE. V gave up 4 bases and J gave up 1 base; unmatched junction bases: 7. The CDR3 spans 15 residues. The source is a man aged 50 or older who received an inactivated influenza vaccine. Sequencing was performed on PBMCs from blood, taken 4 to 6 days after vaccination. The rearrangement links TRBV5-8 to TRBJ2-7; 8 bases agree with TRBD1. CDR3: CASSRDRGFSYEQYF. The DNA of the CDR3 is TGTGCCAGCAGCCGTGACAGGGGTTTTTCCTACGAGCAGTACTTC.